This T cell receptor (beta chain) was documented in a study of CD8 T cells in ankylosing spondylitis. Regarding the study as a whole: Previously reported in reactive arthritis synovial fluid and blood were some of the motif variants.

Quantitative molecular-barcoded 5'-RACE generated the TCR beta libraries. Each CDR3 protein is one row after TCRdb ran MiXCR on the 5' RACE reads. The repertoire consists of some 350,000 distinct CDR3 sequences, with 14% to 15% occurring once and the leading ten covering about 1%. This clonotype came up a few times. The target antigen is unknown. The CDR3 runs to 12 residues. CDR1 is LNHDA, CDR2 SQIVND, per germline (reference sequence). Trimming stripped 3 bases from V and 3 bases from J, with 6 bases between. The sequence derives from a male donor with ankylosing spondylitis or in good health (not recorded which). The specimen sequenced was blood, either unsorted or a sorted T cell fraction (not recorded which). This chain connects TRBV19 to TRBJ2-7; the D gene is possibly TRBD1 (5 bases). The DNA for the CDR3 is TGTGCCAGTAGTATCCAGGGCTACGAGCAGTACTTC. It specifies CASSIQGYEQYF.